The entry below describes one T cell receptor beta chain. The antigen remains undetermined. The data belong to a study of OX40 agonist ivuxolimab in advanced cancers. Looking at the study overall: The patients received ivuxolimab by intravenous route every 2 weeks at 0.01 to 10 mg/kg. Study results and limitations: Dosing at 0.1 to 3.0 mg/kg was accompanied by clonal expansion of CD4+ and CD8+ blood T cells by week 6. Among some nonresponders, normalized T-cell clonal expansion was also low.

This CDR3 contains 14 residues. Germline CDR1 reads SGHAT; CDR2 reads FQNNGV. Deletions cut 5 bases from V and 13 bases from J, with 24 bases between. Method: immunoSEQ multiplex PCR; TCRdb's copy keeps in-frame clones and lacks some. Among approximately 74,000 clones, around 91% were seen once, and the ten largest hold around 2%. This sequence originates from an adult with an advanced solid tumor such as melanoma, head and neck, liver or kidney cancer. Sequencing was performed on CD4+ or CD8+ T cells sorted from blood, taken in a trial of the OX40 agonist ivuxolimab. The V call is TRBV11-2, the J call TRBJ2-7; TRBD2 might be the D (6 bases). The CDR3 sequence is CASSGAGTPFTRYF. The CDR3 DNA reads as TGTGCCAGCAGCGGGGCGGGGACTCCCTTTACGCGCTACTTC.